The present entry profiles one TCR beta chain with its context. The antigen remains undetermined. The CDR3 totals 14 residues. V was pared by 4 bases and J by 3 bases, with 11 bases between. Per germline, CDR1 LGHNA and CDR2 YSLEER. This record comes from a study of Ad26.COV2.S vaccination and SARS-CoV-2 variants. Broader study findings: Comparable non-spike TCR breadth was observed in vaccine and placebo recipients. Greater spike-specific TCR breadth was seen in vaccine recipients than in placebo recipients. There was reportedly substantial breadth in spike-specific CD8+ and CD4+ T cell responses after vaccination. Using TCR breadth and depth analyses may have led to underestimated total T cell responses.

The assay was immunoSEQ multiplex PCR, and TCRdb's table has in-frame clones only and misses some. The data show approximately 97,000 clones, around three quarters seen once. The receptor comes from a human donor who had recovered from COVID-19. The chain is built from TRBV4-3 and TRBJ2-3; perhaps D is TRBD1 or TRBD2 (5 bases each). This sample comprised peripheral blood, obtained after recovery from COVID-19. The CDR3 DNA sequence: TGCGCCAGCAGCCGAGGGGTTAGGACAGATACGCAGTATTTT. Its translation: CASSRGVRTDTQYF.